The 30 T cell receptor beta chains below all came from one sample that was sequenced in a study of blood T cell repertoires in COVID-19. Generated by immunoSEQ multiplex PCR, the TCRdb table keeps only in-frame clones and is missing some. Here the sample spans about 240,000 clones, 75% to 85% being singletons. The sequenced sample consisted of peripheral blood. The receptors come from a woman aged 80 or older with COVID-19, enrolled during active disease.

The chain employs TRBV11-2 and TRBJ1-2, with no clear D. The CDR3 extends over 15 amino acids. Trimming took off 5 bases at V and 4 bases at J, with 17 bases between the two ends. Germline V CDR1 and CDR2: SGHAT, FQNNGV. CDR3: CASSPPGARLYGYTF. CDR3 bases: TGTGCCAGCAGCCCCCCGGGAGCCCGACTCTATGGCTACACCTTC.

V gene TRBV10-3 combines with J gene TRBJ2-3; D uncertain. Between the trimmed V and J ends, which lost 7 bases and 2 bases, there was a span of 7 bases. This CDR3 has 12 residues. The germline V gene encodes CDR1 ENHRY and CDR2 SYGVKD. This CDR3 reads CAIKANTDTQYF. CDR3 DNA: TGTGCCATCAAAGCAAACACAGATACGCAGTATTTT.

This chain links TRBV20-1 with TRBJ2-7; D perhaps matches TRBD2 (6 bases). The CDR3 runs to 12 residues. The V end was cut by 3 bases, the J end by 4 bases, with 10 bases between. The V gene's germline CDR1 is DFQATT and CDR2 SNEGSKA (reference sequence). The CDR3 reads CSASSGVYEQYF. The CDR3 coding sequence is TGCAGTGCTAGTTCGGGGGTTTACGAGCAGTACTTC.

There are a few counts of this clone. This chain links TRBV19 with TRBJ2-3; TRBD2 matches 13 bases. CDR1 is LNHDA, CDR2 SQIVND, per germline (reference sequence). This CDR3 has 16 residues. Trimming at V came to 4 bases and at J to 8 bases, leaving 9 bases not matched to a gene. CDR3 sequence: CASSTRTSGSGGTQYF. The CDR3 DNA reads TGTGCCAGTAGTACCCGGACTAGCGGGAGTGGCGGTACGCAGTATTTT. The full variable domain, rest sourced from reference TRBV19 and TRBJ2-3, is DGGITQSPKYLFRKEGQNVTLSCEQNLNHDAMYWYRQDPGQGLRLIYYSQIVNDFQKGDIAEGYSVSREKKESFPLTVTSAQKNPTAFYLCASSTRTSGSGGTQYFGPGTRLTVL.

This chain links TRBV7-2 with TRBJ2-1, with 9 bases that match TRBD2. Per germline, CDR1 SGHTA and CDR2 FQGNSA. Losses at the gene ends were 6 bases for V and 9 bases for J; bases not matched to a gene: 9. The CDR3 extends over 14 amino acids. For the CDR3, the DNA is TGTGCCAGCAGTTCCGGGACTAGCTTCACTGAGCAGTTCTTC. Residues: CASSSGTSFTEQFF.

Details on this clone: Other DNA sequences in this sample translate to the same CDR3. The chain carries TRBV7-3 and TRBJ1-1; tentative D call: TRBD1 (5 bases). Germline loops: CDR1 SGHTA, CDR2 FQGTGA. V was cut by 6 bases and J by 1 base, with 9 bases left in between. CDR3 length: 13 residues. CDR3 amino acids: CASRLTGNTEAFF. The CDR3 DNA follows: TGTGCCAGCAGACTAACAGGGAACACTGAAGCTTTCTTT.

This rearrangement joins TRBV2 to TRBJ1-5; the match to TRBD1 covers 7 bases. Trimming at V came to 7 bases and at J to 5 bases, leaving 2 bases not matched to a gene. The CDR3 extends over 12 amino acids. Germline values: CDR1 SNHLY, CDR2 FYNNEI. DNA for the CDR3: TGTGCCAGCAAAACAGGGGATCAGCCCCAGCATTTT. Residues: CASKTGDQPQHF.

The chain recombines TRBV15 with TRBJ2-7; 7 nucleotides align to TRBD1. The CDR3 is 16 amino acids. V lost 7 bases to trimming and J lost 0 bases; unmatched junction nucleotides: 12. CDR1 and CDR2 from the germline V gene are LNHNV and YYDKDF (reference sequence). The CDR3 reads CATTPGRDSFSYEQYF. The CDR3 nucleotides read TGTGCCACCACCCCAGGTCGGGACAGCTTCTCCTACGAGCAGTACTTC.

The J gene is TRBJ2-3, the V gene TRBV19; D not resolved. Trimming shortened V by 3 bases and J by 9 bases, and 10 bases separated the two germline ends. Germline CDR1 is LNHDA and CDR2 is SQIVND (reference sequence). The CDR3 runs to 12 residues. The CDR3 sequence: CASSMELRTQYF. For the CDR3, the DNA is TGTGCCAGTAGTATGGAGTTAAGGACGCAGTATTTT.

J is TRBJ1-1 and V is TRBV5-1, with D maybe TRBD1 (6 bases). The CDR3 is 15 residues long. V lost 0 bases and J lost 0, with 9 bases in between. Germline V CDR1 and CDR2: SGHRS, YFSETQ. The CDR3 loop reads CASSLGTGLNTEAFF. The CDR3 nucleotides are TGCGCCAGCAGCTTGGGAACAGGGTTGAACACTGAAGCTTTCTTT.

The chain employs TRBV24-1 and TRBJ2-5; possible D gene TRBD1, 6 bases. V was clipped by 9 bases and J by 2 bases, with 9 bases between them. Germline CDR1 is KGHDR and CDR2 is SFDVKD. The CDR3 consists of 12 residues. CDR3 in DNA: TGTGCCACCGGGCAGGGGCAAGAGACCCAGTACTTC. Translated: CATGQGQETQYF.

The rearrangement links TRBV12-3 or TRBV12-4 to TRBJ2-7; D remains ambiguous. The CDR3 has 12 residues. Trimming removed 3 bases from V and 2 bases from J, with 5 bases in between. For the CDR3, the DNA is TGTGCCAGCAGTTTTGAGCCCTACGAGCAGTACTTC. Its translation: CASSFEPYEQYF.

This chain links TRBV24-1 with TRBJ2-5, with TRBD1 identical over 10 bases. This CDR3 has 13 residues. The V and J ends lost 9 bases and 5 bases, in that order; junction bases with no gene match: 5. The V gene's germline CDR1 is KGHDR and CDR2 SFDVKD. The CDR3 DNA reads TGTGCCACCGGGACAGGGGCTCCGGAGACCCAGTACTTC. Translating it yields CATGTGAPETQYF.

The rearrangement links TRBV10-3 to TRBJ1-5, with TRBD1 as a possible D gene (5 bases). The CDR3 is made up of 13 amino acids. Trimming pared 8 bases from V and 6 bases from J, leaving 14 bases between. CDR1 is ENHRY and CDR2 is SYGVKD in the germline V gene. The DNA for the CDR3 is TGTGCCATCGGCGGGGGGTTTAGTCAGCCCCAGCATTTT. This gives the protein CAIGGGFSQPQHF.

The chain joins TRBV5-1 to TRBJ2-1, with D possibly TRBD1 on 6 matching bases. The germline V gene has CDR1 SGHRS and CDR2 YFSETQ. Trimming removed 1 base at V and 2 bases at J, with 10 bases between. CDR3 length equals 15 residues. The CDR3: CASSLTTGTYNEQFF. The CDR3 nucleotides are TGCGCCAGCAGCTTGACGACAGGTACCTACAATGAGCAGTTCTTC.

The CDR3 region is CASSPPDRAASYTF. DNA of the CDR3: TGTGCCAGCAGCCCCCCGGACAGGGCCGCTAGCTACACCTTC. This chain links TRBV7-6 with TRBJ1-2; 8 nucleotides align to TRBD1. The CDR3 covers 14 residues. CDR1 is SGHVS and CDR2 is FNYEAQ in the germline V gene. V lost 5 bases, J lost 9 bases, and 11 bases stayed unmatched.

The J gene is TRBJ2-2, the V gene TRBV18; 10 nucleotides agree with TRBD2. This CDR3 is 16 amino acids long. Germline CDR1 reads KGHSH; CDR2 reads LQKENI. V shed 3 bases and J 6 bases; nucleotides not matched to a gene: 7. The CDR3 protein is CASSPKGLAGAGELFF. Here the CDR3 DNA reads TGTGCCAGCTCACCGAAGGGTCTAGCGGGAGCCGGGGAGCTGTTTTTT.

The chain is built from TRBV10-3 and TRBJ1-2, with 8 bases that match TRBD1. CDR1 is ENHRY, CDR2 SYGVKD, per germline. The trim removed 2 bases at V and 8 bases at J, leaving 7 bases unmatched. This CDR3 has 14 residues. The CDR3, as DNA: TGTGCCATCAGTGAGGGGCAGGGGGCGGAAGGCTACACCTTC. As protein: CAISEGQGAEGYTF.

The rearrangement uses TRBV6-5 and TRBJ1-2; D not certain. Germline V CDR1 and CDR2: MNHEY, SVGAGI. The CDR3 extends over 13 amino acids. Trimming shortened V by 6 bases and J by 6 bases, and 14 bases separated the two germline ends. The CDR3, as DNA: TGTGCCAGCAGGTTTGGACTCGGGGATGGCTACACCTTC. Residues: CASRFGLGDGYTF.

The CDR3 is CAWSEDRGNEQFF. As DNA, the CDR3 is TGTGCCTGGAGTGAGGACAGGGGTAATGAGCAGTTCTTC. The chain recombines TRBV30 with TRBJ2-1; 9 nucleotides line up with TRBD1. The V gene end was trimmed by 1 base and the J gene end by 7 bases; junction bases not matched to a gene: 2. CDR1 is GTSNPN, CDR2 SVGIG, per germline (reference sequence). This CDR3 region has 13 residues.

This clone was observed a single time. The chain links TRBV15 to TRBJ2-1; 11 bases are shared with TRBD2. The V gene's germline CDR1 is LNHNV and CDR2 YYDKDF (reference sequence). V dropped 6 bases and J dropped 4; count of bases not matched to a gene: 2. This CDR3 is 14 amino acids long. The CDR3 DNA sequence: TGTGCCACCAGAACTAGCGGGGGATACAATGAGCAGTTCTTC. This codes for CATRTSGGYNEQFF.

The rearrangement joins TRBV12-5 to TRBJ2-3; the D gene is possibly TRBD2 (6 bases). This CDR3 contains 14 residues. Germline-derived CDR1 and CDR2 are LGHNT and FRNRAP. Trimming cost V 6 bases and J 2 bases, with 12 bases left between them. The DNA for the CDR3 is TGTGCTAGTGGCCGGGACTGGGACACAGATACGCAGTATTTT. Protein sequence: CASGRDWDTDTQYF. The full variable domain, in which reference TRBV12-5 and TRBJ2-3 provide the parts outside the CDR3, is DARVTQTPRHKVTEMGQEVTMRCQPILGHNTVFWYRQTMMQGLELLAYFRNRAPLDDSGMPKDRFSAEMPDATLATLKIQPSEPRDSAVYFCASGRDWDTDTQYFGPGTRLTVL.

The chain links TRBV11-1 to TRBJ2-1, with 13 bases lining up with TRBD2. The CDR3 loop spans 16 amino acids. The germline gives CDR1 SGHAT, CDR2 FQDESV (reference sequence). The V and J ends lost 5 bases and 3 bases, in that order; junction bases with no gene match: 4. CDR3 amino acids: CASSPRTSGSYNEQFF. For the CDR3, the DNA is TGTGCCAGCAGCCCTAGGACTAGCGGGAGCTACAATGAGCAGTTCTTC.

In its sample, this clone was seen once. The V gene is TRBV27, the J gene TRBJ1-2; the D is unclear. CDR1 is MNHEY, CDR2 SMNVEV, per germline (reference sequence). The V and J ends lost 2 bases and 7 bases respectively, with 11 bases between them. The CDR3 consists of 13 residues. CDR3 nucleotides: TGTGCCAGCAGTTTAGCTCAGGACTTTGGCTACACCTTC. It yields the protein CASSLAQDFGYTF.

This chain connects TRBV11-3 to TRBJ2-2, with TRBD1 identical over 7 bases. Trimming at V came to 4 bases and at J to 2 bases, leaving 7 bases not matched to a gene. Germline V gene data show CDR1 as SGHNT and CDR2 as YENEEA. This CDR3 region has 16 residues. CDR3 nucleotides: TGTGCCAGCAGCTCGCAAAGGGGGCAAAACACCGGGGAGCTGTTTTTT. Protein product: CASSSQRGQNTGELFF.

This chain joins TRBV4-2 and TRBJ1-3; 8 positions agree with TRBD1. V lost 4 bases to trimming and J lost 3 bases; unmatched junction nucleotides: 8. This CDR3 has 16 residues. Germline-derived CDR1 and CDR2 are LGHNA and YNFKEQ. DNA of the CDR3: TGTGCCAGCAGCCGAGCAGGACAGGGACTTGGAAACACCATATATTTT. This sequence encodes CASSRAGQGLGNTIYF.

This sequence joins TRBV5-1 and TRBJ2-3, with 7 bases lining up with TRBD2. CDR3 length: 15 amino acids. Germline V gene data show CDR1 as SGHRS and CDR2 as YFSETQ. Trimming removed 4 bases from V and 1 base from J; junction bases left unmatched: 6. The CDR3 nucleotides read TGCGCCAGCAGCCTCGCTAGCGGACGCACAGATACGCAGTATTTT. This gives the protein CASSLASGRTDTQYF.

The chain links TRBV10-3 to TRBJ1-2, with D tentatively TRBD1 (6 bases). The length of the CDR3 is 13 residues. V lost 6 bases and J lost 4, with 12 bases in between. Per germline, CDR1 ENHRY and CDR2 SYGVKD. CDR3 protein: CAIRDTGSYGYTF. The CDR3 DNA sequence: TGTGCCATCAGAGATACAGGGAGCTATGGCTACACCTTC.

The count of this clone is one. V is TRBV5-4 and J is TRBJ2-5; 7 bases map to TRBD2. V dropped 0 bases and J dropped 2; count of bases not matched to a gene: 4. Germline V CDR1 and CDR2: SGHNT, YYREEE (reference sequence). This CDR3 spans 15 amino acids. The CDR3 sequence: CASSLEAGRQETQYF. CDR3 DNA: TGTGCCAGCAGCTTGGAAGCGGGGAGGCAAGAGACCCAGTACTTC.

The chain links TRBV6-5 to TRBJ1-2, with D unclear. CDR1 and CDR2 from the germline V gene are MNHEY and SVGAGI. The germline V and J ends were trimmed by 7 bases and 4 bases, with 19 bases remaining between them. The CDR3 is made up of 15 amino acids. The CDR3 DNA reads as TGTGCCAGCAACGACCCCAACGAGGCGGCCTATGGCTACACCTTC. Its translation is CASNDPNEAAYGYTF.